The sequence of this T cell receptor (beta chain) was determined in a study of radiation and T cells in renal cell carcinoma. The study, taken as a whole, reports: Intratumoral heterogeneity was not captured in these 0.75 to 1 g regions.

In regard to this clone: The antigen is unknown.

Generated by immunoSEQ multiplex PCR, the TCRdb table keeps only in-frame clones and is missing some. The sample records 18,000 or so clones, around 63% being singletons. The CDR3 runs 15 residues. Trimming took 7 bases from V and 3 from J, leaving 18 bases between them. CDR1 is MNHNS and CDR2 is SASEGT in the germline V gene. Regarding treatment: treatment-naive control, cytoreductive nephrectomy. Material: tumor tissue, obtained from a patient whose treatment was nephrectomy without radiotherapy. V is TRBV6-1 and J is TRBJ1-2, with no clear D. The TCR was taken from a man aged 45 to 65 with renal cell carcinoma. The CDR3 DNA is TGTGCCAGCATCGAGGTTGCTTACTCCTACTATGGCTACACCTTC. Amino acid sequence: CASIEVAYSYYGYTF.